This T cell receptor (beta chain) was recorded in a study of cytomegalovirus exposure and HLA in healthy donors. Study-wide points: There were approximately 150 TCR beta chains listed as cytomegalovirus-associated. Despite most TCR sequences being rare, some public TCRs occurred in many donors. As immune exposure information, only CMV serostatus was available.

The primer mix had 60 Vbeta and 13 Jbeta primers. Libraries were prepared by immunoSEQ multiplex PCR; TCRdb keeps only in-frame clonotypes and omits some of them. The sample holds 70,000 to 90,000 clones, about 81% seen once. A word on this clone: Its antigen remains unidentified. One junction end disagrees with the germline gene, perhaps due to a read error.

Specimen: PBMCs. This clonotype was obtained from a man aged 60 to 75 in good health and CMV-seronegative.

CDR3 DNA: TGTTCCAGCAGCCTTGGACAGGGGGAAGGTACTAACTATGGCTACACCTTC. It is translated as CSSSLGQGEGTNYGYTF. The chain joins TRBV7-9 to TRBJ1-2, with 10 bases fitting TRBD1. The germline gives CDR1 SEHNR, CDR2 FQNEAQ (reference sequence). This CDR3 is built from 17 residues. Full variable domain (missing parts from reference TRBV7-9 and TRBJ1-2): DTGVSQNPRHKITKRGQNVTFRCDPISEHNRLYWYRQTLGQGPEFLTYFQNEAQLEKSRLLSDRFSAERPKGSFSTLEIQRTEQGDSAMYLCSSSLGQGEGTNYGYTFGSGTRLTVV.